Below are 2 T cell receptor beta chains sequenced from a single sample in a study of T cell responses to AZD1222 COVID-19 vaccine (dated by TCRdb to the early 2020s). Libraries were built with the immunoSEQ multiplex PCR assay. Imported from immuneACCESS, the table was reduced by TCRdb to in-frame sequences with V and J called. These copies leave out some clones; in studies compared against another copy, an unresolved V gene accounts for under half, and the cause of the remainder is not known. This sample holds around 99,000 clones; roughly 87% were observed only once. Clones ranked in the top ten supply 9.5% to 15% of the sample. The time point label corresponds to: baseline before first vaccination. The treatment or condition label of this sample denotes: meningococcal conjugate vaccine given as trial control. The sample in question was peripheral blood, obtained on day 0 of MenACWY control vaccination. These receptor sequences come from an adult in good health.

The chain employs TRBV5-1 and TRBJ2-6; D gene unclear. CDR1 and CDR2 from the germline V gene are SGHRS and YFSETQ. V gave up 6 bases and J gave up 1 base, with 14 bases separating them. The length of the CDR3 is 16 residues. This CDR3 is CASNLKGLSGANVLTF. The CDR3, as DNA: TGCGCCAGCAACCTAAAAGGCCTGTCTGGGGCCAACGTCCTGACTTTC. The whole variable domain, remainder taken from reference TRBV5-1 and TRBJ2-6, is KAGVTQTPRYLIKTRGQQVTLSCSPISGHRSVSWYQQTPGQGLQFLFEYFSETQRNKGNFPGRFSGRQFSNSRSEMNVSTLELGDSALYLCASNLKGLSGANVLTFGAGSRLTVL.

The rearrangement uses TRBV28 and TRBJ1-3; D is uncertain. In germline, CDR1 is MDHEN, CDR2 SYDVKM. Trimming left V 5 bases short and J 0 bases short, with 14 bases between. The CDR3 is made up of 16 amino acids. The CDR3 loop reads CASSPPGGVSGNTIYF. CDR3 sequence (DNA): TGTGCCAGCAGTCCCCCCGGCGGAGTCTCTGGAAACACCATATATTTT.